This T cell receptor beta chain was identified during a study of blood T cells in healthy people across ages. Overall study findings and caveats: Total diversity from one million sequenced T cells was likely underestimated.

Combining a sample-barcoded 5' primer with a J-beta primer mix, a second PCR ran for 7 to 11 cycles. Via MiXCR, TCRdb re-called the 5' RACE reads, giving one row per CDR3 protein. The sample consists of approximately 940,000 distinct CDR3 sequences, around 49% of them appearing once. The CDR3 has 15 amino acids. The germline V and J ends were trimmed by 0 bases and 1 base, with 8 bases remaining between them. In germline, CDR1 is SGDLS, CDR2 YYNGEE. Healthy individuals of Caucasian origin from Russia, aged about 6 to 100, served as donors. The study isolated at least 6.5 million PBMCs from each sample. Total RNA amounts of at least 6 micrograms were extracted per sample. This clonotype was counted a few times. Its target is unknown.

The source is a man under 40 in good health. J is TRBJ2-1 and V is TRBV9; no definite D call. The specimen was blood. The CDR3 region is CASSVGYGSYNEQFF. The CDR3 DNA sequence: TGTGCCAGCAGCGTAGGGTATGGGTCCTACAATGAGCAGTTCTTC.